These 23 T cell receptor beta chains were all obtained from the same sample, sequenced in a study of cytomegalovirus exposure and HLA in healthy donors. With 60 Vbeta and 13 Jbeta primers, the PCR was carried out. This table comes from immunoSEQ multiplex PCR, and its TCRdb copy is limited to in-frame clones, with some not included. The data hold under 200,000 clones, with under 80% observed a single time. The material sequenced was PBMCs. All receptors come from a woman aged 25 to 45 in good health and CMV-seronegative.

V gene TRBV6-6 combines with J gene TRBJ2-7; D gene ambiguous. The CDR3 has 14 amino acids. Trimming shortened V by 4 bases and J by 0 bases, and 10 bases separated the two germline ends. CDR1 MNHNY and CDR2 SVGAGI come from the germline V gene (reference sequence). The DNA of the CDR3 is TGTGCCAGCAGTTGGGCAGTTAGCTCCTACGAGCAGTACTTC. Its translation: CASSWAVSSYEQYF.

The chain recombines TRBV5-1 with TRBJ1-2; TRBD1 matches 8 bases. Trimming took 3 bases from V and 3 from J; bases not matched to a gene: 4. The CDR3 runs to 14 residues. Germline CDR1 reads SGHRS; CDR2 reads YFSETQ. CDR3 protein: CASSSQGADYGYTF. The CDR3 DNA reads TGCGCCAGCAGCTCGCAGGGGGCAGACTATGGCTACACCTTC.

The J gene is TRBJ2-3, the V gene TRBV6-5; D not certain. V dropped 0 bases and J dropped 3 bases, with 7 bases sitting between them. The V gene's germline CDR1 is MNHEY and CDR2 SVGAGI. The CDR3 totals 14 residues. DNA of the CDR3: TGTGCCAGCAGTTACTCACGACTGACAGATACGCAGTATTTT. Protein product: CASSYSRLTDTQYF.

There are a few counts of this clone. This sequence joins TRBV5-1 and TRBJ1-3; D remains unclear. This CDR3 is 13 amino acids long. Germline-derived CDR1 and CDR2 are SGHRS and YFSETQ. The V gene lost 3 bases and the J gene lost 0 bases, with 4 bases spanning the gap. Here the CDR3 reads CASSYSSGNTIYF. CDR3 DNA: TGCGCCAGCAGCTACAGCTCTGGAAACACCATATATTTT.

This clone has a count of ten or more. The chain recombines TRBV2 with TRBJ1-2, with 8 bases fitting TRBD1. V gave up 6 bases and J gave up 3 bases; unmatched junction bases: 6. CDR3 length: 14 amino acids. Germline V CDR1 and CDR2: SNHLY, FYNNEI. The CDR3 reads CASRNRGSDYGYTF. CDR3 in DNA: TGTGCCAGCAGGAACAGGGGGTCGGACTATGGCTACACCTTC. Filled out from reference TRBV2 and TRBJ1-2, the complete variable domain reads EPEVTQTPSHQVTQMGQEVILRCVPISNHLYFYWYRQILGQKVEFLVSFYNNEISEKSEIFDDQFSVERPDGSNFTLKIRSTKLEDSAMYFCASRNRGSDYGYTFGSGTRLTVV.

The chain carries TRBV6-5 and TRBJ2-2, with D possibly TRBD2 on 5 matching bases. The V end lost 2 bases, the J end lost 4 bases, and 11 bases lay between the germline ends. The CDR3 length is 15 residues. Germline CDR1 reads MNHEY; CDR2 reads SVGAGI. CDR3: CASSYLAGSTGELFF. The CDR3 DNA follows: TGTGCCAGCAGTTACCTAGCTGGGAGCACCGGGGAGCTGTTTTTT.

With respect to this clone: The identical CDR3 is also encoded by other nucleotide sequences in the sample. The rearrangement links TRBV5-1 to TRBJ2-1, with 9 bases identical to TRBD1. Trimming took 0 bases from V and 6 from J; bases not matched to a gene: 1. Germline CDR1 is SGHRS and CDR2 is YFSETQ. This CDR3 is 14 amino acids long. CDR3 loop: CASSLGQGGNEQFF. CDR3 bases: TGCGCCAGCAGCTTGGGACAGGGGGGCAATGAGCAGTTCTTC.

V is TRBV5-1 and J is TRBJ2-5; the D is unclear. The end of the DNA is better explained by TRBJ2-7, so the J call may be wrong. Germline assignment: CDR1 SGHRS and CDR2 YFSETQ. CDR3 length: 14 amino acids. As DNA, the CDR3 is TGCGCCAGCAGCTTGGGGAGTATCTCCTACGAGCAGTACTTC. This codes for CASSLGSISYEQYF.

V usage is TRBV10-3 and J usage is TRBJ2-6; D uncertain. The V gene's germline CDR1 is ENHRY and CDR2 SYGVKD. The CDR3 spans 13 residues. Trimming left V 8 bases short and J 2 bases short, with 7 bases between. DNA of the CDR3: TGTGCCATCGCGGAAGCTGGGGCCAACGTCCTGACTTTC. This gives the protein CAIAEAGANVLTF.

The CDR3 DNA is TGTGCCAGTAGCCGACAGGTCATGAACACTGAAGCTTTCTTT. Protein product: CASSRQVMNTEAFF. The chain recombines TRBV19 with TRBJ1-1, with TRBD1 as a possible D gene (6 bases). Germline values: CDR1 LNHDA, CDR2 SQIVND (reference sequence). CDR3 length equals 14 residues. V lost 6 bases and J 0 bases, leaving 11 bases between the germline ends.

J is TRBJ2-7 and V is TRBV15; TRBD2 aligns across 8 bases. Germline V gives CDR1 LNHNV, CDR2 YYDKDF (reference sequence). The J segment lost 6 bases and the V segment lost 0 bases, leaving 7 bases of the junction unmatched. The CDR3 is 15 amino acids. CDR3 region: CATSRDRVAGFEQYF. CDR3 coding DNA: TGTGCCACCAGCAGAGATCGGGTAGCGGGGTTCGAGCAGTACTTC.

V and J are TRBV5-5 and TRBJ1-6, with TRBD1 as a possible D gene (6 bases). Germline V CDR1 and CDR2: SGHKS, YYEKEE (reference sequence). CDR3 length equals 14 residues. V lost 3 bases and J lost 5, with 9 bases in between. CDR3 DNA: TGTGCCAGCAGCTCGAGGACAGATAATTCACCCCTCCACTTT. Amino acid sequence: CASSSRTDNSPLHF.

The rearrangement uses TRBV5-1 and TRBJ1-6, with a possible D match to TRBD1 (5 bases). Trimming took 4 bases from V and 6 from J, leaving 11 bases between them. The CDR3 sequence is 14 residues long. Per germline, CDR1 SGHRS and CDR2 YFSETQ. The CDR3 reads CASSPQGSNSPLHF. The CDR3 bases are TGCGCCAGCAGCCCCCAGGGTAGTAATTCACCCCTCCACTTT.

The V call is TRBV19, the J call TRBJ1-1, with 7 bases that match TRBD1. Germline V lookup: CDR1 LNHDA, CDR2 SQIVND (reference sequence). Unmatched junction bases numbered 6, after V lost 7 bases and J lost 4 bases. The length of the CDR3 is 13 residues. CDR3 sequence (DNA): TGTGCCAGTAAGGAGGGGGCGATCACTGAAGCTTTCTTT. Translation: CASKEGAITEAFF.

The chain links TRBV6-6 to TRBJ2-7; 9 bases are shared with TRBD2. Germline-derived CDR1 and CDR2 are MNHNY and SVGAGI (reference sequence). The length of the CDR3 is 14 residues. With V trimmed by 6 bases and J by 2 bases, 5 bases remained unmatched. The CDR3 nucleotides are TGTGCCAGCAGGACGGCGGGGGGGACCTACGAGCAGTACTTC. Translating it yields CASRTAGGTYEQYF.

The CDR3 nucleotides are TGTGCCGCTTACAGGGAAAGGAGCACTGAAGCTTTCTTT. Translating it yields CAAYRERSTEAFF. This chain uses TRBV2 with TRBJ1-1, with D perhaps TRBD1 (6 bases). V was pared by 11 bases and J by 4 bases, with 17 bases between. The length of the CDR3 is 13 residues. Germline assignment: CDR1 SNHLY and CDR2 FYNNEI.

The CDR3 DNA follows: TGCGCCAGCAGCCCGGTCGCAGGGGGAGAATCAGAGCAGTACTTC. Protein product: CASSPVAGGESEQYF. The chain links TRBV5-1 to TRBJ2-7; TRBD1 matches at 7 bases. Germline trimming cut 4 bases from V and 7 bases from J; bases unmatched to any gene: 14. In germline, CDR1 is SGHRS, CDR2 YFSETQ. This CDR3 has 15 amino acids.

The chain couples TRBV5-1 to TRBJ2-7, with 7 positions matching TRBD1. The V and J ends lost 5 bases and 2 bases, in that order; junction bases with no gene match: 7. Germline CDR1 reads SGHRS; CDR2 reads YFSETQ. The CDR3 is made up of 14 amino acids. CDR3 in amino acids: CASSRDSEAYEQYF. DNA of the CDR3: TGCGCCAGCAGTAGGGACAGCGAGGCCTACGAGCAGTACTTC.

This clone has just one count. The V gene is TRBV5-1, the J gene TRBJ2-7, with TRBD2 matching 7 bases. CDR3 length: 15 amino acids. Per the germline V gene, CDR1 is SGHRS and CDR2 is YFSETQ. V was pared by 7 bases and J by 3 bases, with 13 bases of the junction left unmatched. CDR3 region: CASLLGGLPHYEQYF. The CDR3 DNA is TGCGCCAGCCTTTTGGGAGGGCTCCCCCACTACGAGCAGTACTTC.

The sample holds a few counts of this clone. The V gene is TRBV5-6, the J gene TRBJ1-2; possibly TRBD1 for D (5 bases). The length of the CDR3 is 11 residues. Trimming pared 0 bases from V and 14 bases from J, leaving 11 bases between. The germline V gene has CDR1 SGHDT and CDR2 YYEEEE. CDR3 in amino acids: CASSLGRGGTF. The DNA of the CDR3 is TGTGCCAGCAGCTTGGGGAGGGGAGGAACCTTC.

The gene calls are TRBV2 and TRBJ1-6, with 7 bases matching TRBD1. The CDR3 runs 14 residues. Unmatched junction bases numbered 6, after V lost 6 bases and J lost 7 bases. The germline CDR1 and CDR2 sequences are SNHLY and FYNNEI. The CDR3 spells CASRTTGSNSPLHF. The CDR3 coding sequence is TGTGCCAGCAGAACGACAGGGAGCAATTCACCCCTCCACTTT.

This rearrangement joins TRBV4-2 to TRBJ2-2, with TRBD1 matching over 7 bases. Looked up from germline, CDR1 is LGHNA and CDR2 is YNFKEQ. Losses at the gene ends were 1 base for V and 6 bases for J; bases not matched to a gene: 5. The CDR3 is 15 amino acids. In DNA, the CDR3 is TGTGCCAGCAGCCAAGCCGCAGGGGGAGCCGGGGAGCTGTTTTTT. Its protein is CASSQAAGGAGELFF.

The rearrangement joins TRBV5-1 to TRBJ2-5; the match to TRBD2 covers 9 bases. Germline values: CDR1 SGHRS, CDR2 YFSETQ. There are 15 residues in the CDR3. J was trimmed by 5 bases and V by 0 bases; bases with no gene match: 5. CDR3 sequence reads: CASSLASSGVETQYF. Here the CDR3 DNA reads TGCGCCAGCAGCTTGGCCTCTAGCGGGGTGGAGACCCAGTACTTC.